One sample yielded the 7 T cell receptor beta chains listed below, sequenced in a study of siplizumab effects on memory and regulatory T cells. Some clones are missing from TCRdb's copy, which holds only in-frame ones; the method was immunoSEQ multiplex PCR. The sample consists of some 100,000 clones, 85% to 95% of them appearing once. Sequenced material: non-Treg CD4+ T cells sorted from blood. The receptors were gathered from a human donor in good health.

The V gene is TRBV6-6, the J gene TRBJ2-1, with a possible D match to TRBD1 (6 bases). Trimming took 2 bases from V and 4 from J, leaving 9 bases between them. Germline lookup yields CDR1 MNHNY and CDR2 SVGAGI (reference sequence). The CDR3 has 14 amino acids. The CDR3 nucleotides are TGTGCCAGCAGTTACGAGACAGGATACAATGAGCAGTTCTTC. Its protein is CASSYETGYNEQFF.

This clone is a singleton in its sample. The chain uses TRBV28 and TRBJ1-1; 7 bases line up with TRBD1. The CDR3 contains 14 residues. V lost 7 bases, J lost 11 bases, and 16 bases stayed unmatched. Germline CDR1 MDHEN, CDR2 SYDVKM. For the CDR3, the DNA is TGTGCCAGCAACCCGATTCGAGTTGACAGGGAGGCTTTCTTT. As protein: CASNPIRVDREAFF.

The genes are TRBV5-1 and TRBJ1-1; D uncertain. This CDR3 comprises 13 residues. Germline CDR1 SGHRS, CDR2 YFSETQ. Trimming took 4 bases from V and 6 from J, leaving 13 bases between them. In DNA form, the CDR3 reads TGCGCCAGCAGCCCGGGCTATAATGCTGAAGCTTTCTTT. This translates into CASSPGYNAEAFF.

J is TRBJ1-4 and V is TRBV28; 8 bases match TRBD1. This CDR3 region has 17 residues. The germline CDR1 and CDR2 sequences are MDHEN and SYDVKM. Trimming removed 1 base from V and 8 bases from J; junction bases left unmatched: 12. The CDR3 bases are TGTGCCAGCAGTTTATATGGTCTGAGGACAGGGAAAGAAAAACTGTTTTTT. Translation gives CASSLYGLRTGKEKLFF.

The CDR3 reads CASSGGTGSADEQYF. Here the CDR3 DNA reads TGTGCCAGCAGCGGAGGGACAGGGAGTGCGGACGAGCAGTACTTC. J is TRBJ2-7 and V is TRBV5-6; 9 positions agree with TRBD1. Germline-derived CDR1 and CDR2 are SGHDT and YYEEEE. There are 15 residues in the CDR3. J lost 5 bases, V lost 4 bases, and 10 bases had no gene match.

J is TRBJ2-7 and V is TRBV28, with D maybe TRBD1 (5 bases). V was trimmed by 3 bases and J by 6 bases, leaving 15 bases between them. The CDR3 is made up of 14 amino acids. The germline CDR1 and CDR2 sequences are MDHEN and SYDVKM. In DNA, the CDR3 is TGTGCCAGCAGTTTGGGGCAGGTGATAAGCGAGCAGTACTTC. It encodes CASSLGQVISEQYF.

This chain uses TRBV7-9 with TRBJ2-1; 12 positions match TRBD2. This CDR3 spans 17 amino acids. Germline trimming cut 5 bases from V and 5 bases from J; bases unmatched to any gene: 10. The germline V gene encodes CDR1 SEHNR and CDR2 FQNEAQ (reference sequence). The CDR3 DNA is TGTGCCAGCAGCACCAAACTAGCGGGAGGTTTCAACAATGAGCAGTTCTTC. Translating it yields CASSTKLAGGFNNEQFF.